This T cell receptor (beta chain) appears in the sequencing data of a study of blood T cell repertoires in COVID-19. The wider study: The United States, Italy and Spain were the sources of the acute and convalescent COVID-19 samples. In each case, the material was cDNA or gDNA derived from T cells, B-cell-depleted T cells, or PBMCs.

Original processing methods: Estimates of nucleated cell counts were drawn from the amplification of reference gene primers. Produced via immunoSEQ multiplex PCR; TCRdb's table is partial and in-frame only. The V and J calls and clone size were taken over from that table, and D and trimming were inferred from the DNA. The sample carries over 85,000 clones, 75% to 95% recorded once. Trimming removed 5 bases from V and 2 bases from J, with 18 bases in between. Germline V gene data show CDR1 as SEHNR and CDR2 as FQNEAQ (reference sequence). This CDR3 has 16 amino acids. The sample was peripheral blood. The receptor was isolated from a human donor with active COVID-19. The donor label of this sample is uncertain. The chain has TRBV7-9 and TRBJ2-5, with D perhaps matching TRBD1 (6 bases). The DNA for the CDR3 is TGTGCCAGCAGCCCCTGGGGGACGGACAGACAAGAGACCCAGTACTTC. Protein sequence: CASSPWGTDRQETQYF.